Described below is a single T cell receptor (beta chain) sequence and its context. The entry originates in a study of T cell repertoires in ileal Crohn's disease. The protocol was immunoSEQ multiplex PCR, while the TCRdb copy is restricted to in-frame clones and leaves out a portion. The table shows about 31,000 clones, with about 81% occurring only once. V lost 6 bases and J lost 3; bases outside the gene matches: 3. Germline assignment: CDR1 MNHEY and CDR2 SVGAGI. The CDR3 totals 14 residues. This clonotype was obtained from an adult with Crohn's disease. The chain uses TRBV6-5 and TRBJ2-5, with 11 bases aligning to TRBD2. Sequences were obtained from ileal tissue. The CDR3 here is CASRLSGGEETQYF. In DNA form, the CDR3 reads TGTGCCAGCAGGCTTAGCGGGGGGGAAGAGACCCAGTACTTC.